What follows are 11 T cell receptor beta chains derived from one specimen sequenced in a study of T cells in Graves' hyperthyroidism and ophthalmopathy. The TCR beta CDR3 regions underwent amplification using RNA transcripts as the source. First-round RT-PCR with HTBI primers amplified the TCR CDR3 region. TCRdb re-derived calls from the multiplex PCR reads in MiXCR, one entry per CDR3 protein. Of 330,000 or so distinct CDR3 sequences in the sample, approximately 18% were seen once. The source material was blood. These receptors all stem from a man aged 45 to 65 with Graves' ophthalmopathy.

V usage is TRBV6-1 and J usage is TRBJ2-3, with 10 bases matching TRBD2. CDR1 MNHNS and CDR2 SASEGT come from the germline V gene. CDR3 size: 15 residues. J lost 3 bases, V lost 8 bases, and 8 bases had no gene match. CDR3 sequence: CASRLAGVRTDTQYF. DNA for the CDR3: TGTGCCAGCCGCCTAGCGGGAGTTAGAACAGATACGCAGTATTTT.

This clonotype was seen more than once but under ten times. The rearrangement links TRBV7-9 to TRBJ1-4; 10 bases are a match to TRBD1. CDR1 is SEHNR, CDR2 FQNEAQ, per germline (reference sequence). V lost 4 bases to trimming and J lost 6 bases; unmatched junction nucleotides: 5. CDR3 length: 15 residues. This chain's CDR3 is CASSWGGTGDEKLFF. The DNA of the CDR3 is TGTGCCAGCAGCTGGGGGGGGACAGGGGATGAAAAACTGTTTTTT. The entire variable domain, with the rest obtained from reference TRBV7-9 and TRBJ1-4, is as follows: DTGVSQNPRHKITKRGQNVTFRCDPISEHNRLYWYRQTLGQGPEFLTYFQNEAQLEKSRLLSDRFSAERPKGSFSTLEIQRTEQGDSAMYLCASSWGGTGDEKLFFGSGTQLSVL.

The chain is built from TRBV7-9 and TRBJ2-7; TRBD2 agrees at 9 bases. V dropped 5 bases and J dropped 4; count of bases not matched to a gene: 6. The CDR3 length is 14 residues. Germline values: CDR1 SEHNR, CDR2 FQNEAQ (reference sequence). CDR3 sequence (DNA): TGTGCCAGCAGCCCGATAGCGGGAGTGTACGAGCAGTACTTC. Translation gives CASSPIAGVYEQYF.

This chain connects TRBV10-2 to TRBJ1-2; 7 nucleotides align to TRBD1. The CDR3 has 12 residues. Germline lookup yields CDR1 WSHSY and CDR2 SAAADI. V shed 8 bases and J 3 bases; nucleotides not matched to a gene: 3. The chain's CDR3 is CASEGTDYGYTF. The CDR3 nucleotides are TGCGCCAGCGAAGGGACAGACTATGGCTACACCTTC.

The rearrangement uses TRBV15 and TRBJ1-2, with 7 bases lining up with TRBD1. CDR1 and CDR2 (germline): LNHNV, YYDKDF (reference sequence). The CDR3 covers 14 residues. With 3 bases clipped from V and 8 bases from J, the junction kept 9 bases outside the gene matches. The CDR3 is CATSRDRTGRGYTF. CDR3 DNA sequence: TGTGCCACCAGCAGGGACCGGACAGGTCGAGGCTACACCTTC.

This clonotype was seen at least ten times. This rearrangement joins TRBV18 to TRBJ1-5, with D hard to call. The CDR3 runs 16 residues. V was shortened by 0 bases and J by 1 base, with 10 bases between the two germline ends. The germline V gene encodes CDR1 KGHSH and CDR2 LQKENI. This CDR3 is CASSPPGFKSNQPQHF. Written as DNA, the CDR3 is TGTGCCAGCTCACCACCGGGGTTCAAAAGCAATCAGCCCCAGCATTTT. Complete variable domain (other parts from reference TRBV18 and TRBJ1-5): NAGVMQNPRHLVRRRGQEARLRCSPMKGHSHVYWYRQLPEEGLKFMVYLQKENIIDESGMPKERFSAEFPKEGPSILRIQQVVRGDSAAYFCASSPPGFKSNQPQHFGDGTRLSIL.

This clonotype was observed a few times. The chain has TRBV5-6 and TRBJ2-7; TRBD1 might be the D (5 bases). This CDR3 is built from 15 residues. CDR1 and CDR2 from the germline V gene are SGHDT and YYEEEE. V lost 2 bases and J lost 3, with 15 bases in between. The CDR3 nucleotides are TGTGCCAGCAGCTTAGGCTCCAGACAGAACTACGAGCAGTACTTC. Translated, it gives CASSLGSRQNYEQYF.

This clonotype was counted many times. This chain connects TRBV5-1 to TRBJ2-4; D is possibly TRBD2 (6 bases). V was clipped by 0 bases and J by 0 bases, with 13 bases between them. Germline V CDR1 and CDR2: SGHRS, YFSETQ. There are 17 residues in the CDR3. DNA for the CDR3: TGCGCCAGCAGCTTGGGGGGGACTGACCTAGCCAAAAACATTCAGTACTTC. Encoded protein: CASSLGGTDLAKNIQYF.

This chain connects TRBV14 to TRBJ2-3; TRBD1 matches at 8 bases. The CDR3 extends over 15 amino acids. Germline CDR1 is SGHDN and CDR2 is FVKESK. V gave up 4 bases and J gave up 8 bases; unmatched junction bases: 11. The CDR3 nucleotides read TGTGCCAGCAGCCCTAAATGGACAGGGTTAGGTACGCAGTATTTT. Translating it yields CASSPKWTGLGTQYF.

This clonotype was counted once. The rearrangement joins TRBV7-3 to TRBJ2-1; D gene ambiguous. Trimming pared 3 bases from V and 1 base from J, leaving 10 bases between. The CDR3 is 15 residues long. Germline V lookup: CDR1 SGHTA, CDR2 FQGTGA. DNA of the CDR3: TGTGCCAGCAGCTTCTCCCCTACTTCCTACAATGAGCAGTTCTTC. Protein product: CASSFSPTSYNEQFF. The full variable domain, rest sourced from reference TRBV7-3 and TRBJ2-1, is GAGVSQTPSNKVTEKGKYVELRCDPISGHTALYWYRQSLGQGPEFLIYFQGTGAADDSGLPNDRFFAVRPEGSVSTLKIQRTERGDSAVYLCASSFSPTSYNEQFFGPGTRLTVL.

This clonotype was recorded a few times. V is TRBV6-2 or TRBV6-3 and J is TRBJ2-1; 9 positions match TRBD2. The CDR3 loop spans 13 amino acids. Germline V CDR1 and CDR2: MNHEY, SVGEGT. Trimming cost V 6 bases and J 7 bases; bases outside gene matches: 4. The CDR3 is CASSLAGKNEQFF. CDR3 sequence (DNA): TGTGCCAGCAGCCTAGCGGGAAAAAATGAGCAGTTCTTC.